This T cell receptor beta chain was identified in a study of regulatory T cells in long-lasting Graves disease (dated by TCRdb to the early 2020s). Context from the whole study: Newly diagnosed Graves' disease patients had taken antithyroid drugs for less than 3 months. The study was registered as a clinical trial and conducted in China. A total of 33 samples were covered by TCR sequencing, comprising approximately 13 persistent and approximately 20 newly diagnosed Graves' disease patients. Peripheral blood TCR sequencing and RNA sequencing compared persistent Graves' disease patients with newly diagnosed Graves' disease patients. Results the study describes overall, beyond this receptor: Compared with newly diagnosed patients, persistent Graves' disease patients had lower TCR Shannon entropy and fewer highly expanded clones, which suggests clonal expansion. Only the TCR beta chain was sequenced and analyzed. As a limitation, the authors acknowledged that the small sample size may reduce accuracy. Only peripheral blood was studied, because thyroid tissue, the primary lesion, was inaccessible. Persistent disease showed preferential use of TRBV28, TRBJ1-2 and TRBJ2-5, whereas newly diagnosed disease favored TRBV20-1 and TRBJ2-1. More public clonotypes were shared among persistent patients (2,741) than among newly diagnosed patients (more than 950).

Looking up the germline V gene (reference sequence) yields CDR1 LGHDT and CDR2 YNNKEL. There are 18 amino acids in the CDR3, from cysteine to phenylalanine inclusive. Left in the record is the CDR3 DNA by itself, 54 bases read in frame from the first base. Germline trimming: 2 bases from V, 2 bases from J; junction bases outside gene matches: 10. Libraries were made using multiplex PCR. Data came from an Illumina HiSeq 4000. CDR3 regions were amplified by Arm-PCR with iRepertoire HTBI primers to construct TCR beta libraries. Before sequencing, the PCR products went through gel purification. The original methods were these. Across samples, around 62 TRBV and roughly 15 TRBJ segments were identified and used for gene usage analysis of CDR3 amino acid clonotypes. COPE and FqMerger were used to merge filtered high-quality paired reads into contigs. BLAST was used to align contigs to IMGT TRBV, TRBD and TRBJ reference genes, and CDR3 was defined according to IMGT. Any clonotype with a frequency above 0.1% was classified as a highly expanded clone. Shannon entropy served as the measure of repertoire diversity, while the Gini coefficient captured V-J evenness. Clonotypes shared by more than one individual were considered public. Starting from the raw public reads, TCRdb applied fastp trimming at Q25, assembled clones with MiXCR and retained in-frame beta chains. One record per CDR3 amino acid sequence lists the most common genes and DNA. The V and J calls follow TCRdb's processing rather than the paper's. The sample includes more than 300,000 distinct CDR3 sequences, with roughly a sixth observed a single time. The top ten hold roughly 20% of the sample.

This clonotype has a count of ten or more. The specificity of this receptor is unknown. Base qualities are not provided; no much larger clone lies one nucleotide away. Read against the paper, the sample's time point label means: newly diagnosed GD, antithyroid drugs for less than 3 months. RNA was extracted from PBMCs in TRIzol for both TCR sequencing and RNA sequencing. The diagnosis of Graves' disease followed American Thyroid Association guidelines. Recruitment of patients was carried out at an endocrinology department in Xi'an, China. From each patient, about 9.7 milliliters of peripheral blood was collected into an EDTA anticoagulant tube. Ficoll Paque Plus density gradient separation was used to isolate PBMCs, and no additional T cell sorting was done. An Agilent 2100 Bioanalyzer and agarose gel were used to check RNA quality, while a NanoDrop 2000 measured RNA concentration.

The TCR originated in a female donor with Graves disease. In this chain, TRBV3-1 is recombined with TRBJ2-3, and 10 junctional nucleotides match TRBD2. The sequencing used peripheral blood mononuclear cells (PBMCs), collected at new diagnosis, from a patient treated with antithyroid drugs. The DNA sequence is TGTGCCAGCAGCCAACGGCGCGCGCTAGCGGGGGCCACAGATACGCAGTATTTT. It specifies CASSQRRALAGATDTQYF.